This entry is about one TCR beta chain. What it recognizes is unknown. Relative to the germline gene, one junction end is altered; a read error may explain this. The data were obtained in a study of human T cells and chemical hapten exposure. Study information: On the upper back, patch tests were applied with 0.01% DPC and read at 6 days. The study enrolled mostly female patients with alopecia areata, totalis or universalis.

This CDR3 comprises 14 residues. Germline lookup yields CDR1 SGHNT and CDR2 YYREEE (reference sequence). TCRdb processed the RACE reads anew with MiXCR; each CDR3 protein has one entry. This table holds 35,000 to 50,000 distinct CDR3 sequences, about 11% found once. Specified time point: pre-sensitization, week 0. The treatment is: therapeutic diphenylcyclopropenone sensitization with weekly scalp DPC. Findings and limits, study-wide: TCRs exceeding 1 in 1000 frequency stayed unchanged with DPC sensitization. Having alopecia, donors may respond immunologically unlike healthy people.

The chain recombines TRBV5-4 with TRBJ2-7; 7 bases map to TRBD1. The material was whole blood, obtained in connection with sensitization to the hapten diphenylcyclopropenone (DPC). This receptor was obtained from a man under 40 with alopecia areata. Some clones in this sample may be carry-over from other donors' samples. The CDR3 DNA is TGTGCCAGCAGCCACCGGGACAGACCCTACGAGCTGTACTTC. This codes for CASSHRDRPYELYF.